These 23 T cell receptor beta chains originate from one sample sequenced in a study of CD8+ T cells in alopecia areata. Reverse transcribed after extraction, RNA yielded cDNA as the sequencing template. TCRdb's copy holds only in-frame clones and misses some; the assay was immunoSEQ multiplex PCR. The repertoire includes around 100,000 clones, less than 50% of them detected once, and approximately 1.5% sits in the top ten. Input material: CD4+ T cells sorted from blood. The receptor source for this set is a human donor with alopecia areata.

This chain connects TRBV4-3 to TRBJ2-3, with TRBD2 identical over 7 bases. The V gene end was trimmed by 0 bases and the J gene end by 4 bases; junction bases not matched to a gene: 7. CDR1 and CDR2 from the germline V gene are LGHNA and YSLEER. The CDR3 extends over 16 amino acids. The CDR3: CASSQDRASGADTQYF. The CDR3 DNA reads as TGCGCCAGCAGCCAAGATCGGGCTAGCGGCGCAGATACGCAGTATTTT.

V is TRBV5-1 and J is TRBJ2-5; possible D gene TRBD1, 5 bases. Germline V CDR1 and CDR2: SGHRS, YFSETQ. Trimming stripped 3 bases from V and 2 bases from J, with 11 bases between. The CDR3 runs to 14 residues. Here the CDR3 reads CASSSGHGQETQYF. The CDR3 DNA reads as TGCGCCAGCAGCTCTGGACACGGTCAAGAGACCCAGTACTTC. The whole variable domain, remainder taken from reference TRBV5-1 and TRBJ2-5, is KAGVTQTPRYLIKTRGQQVTLSCSPISGHRSVSWYQQTPGQGLQFLFEYFSETQRNKGNFPGRFSGRQFSNSRSEMNVSTLELGDSALYLCASSSGHGQETQYFGPGTRLLVL.

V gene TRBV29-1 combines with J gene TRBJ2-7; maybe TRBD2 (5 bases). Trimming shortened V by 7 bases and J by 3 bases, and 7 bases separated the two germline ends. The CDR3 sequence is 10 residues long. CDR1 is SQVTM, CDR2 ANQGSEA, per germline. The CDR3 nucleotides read TGCAGCGCCGGGGACTACGAGCAGTACTTC. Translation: CSAGDYEQYF.

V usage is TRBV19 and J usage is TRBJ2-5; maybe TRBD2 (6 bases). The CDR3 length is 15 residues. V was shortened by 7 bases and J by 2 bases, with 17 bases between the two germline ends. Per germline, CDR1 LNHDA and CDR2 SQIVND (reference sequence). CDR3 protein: CASTGGSVAQETQYF. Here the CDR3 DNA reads TGTGCCAGTACCGGGGGTTCTGTGGCTCAAGAGACCCAGTACTTC.

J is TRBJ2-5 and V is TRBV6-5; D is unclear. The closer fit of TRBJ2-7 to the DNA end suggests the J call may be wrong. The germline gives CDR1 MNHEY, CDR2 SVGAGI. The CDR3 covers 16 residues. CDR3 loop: CASSYGSYWANYEQYF. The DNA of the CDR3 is TGTGCCAGCAGTTACGGGTCCTACTGGGCTAACTACGAGCAGTACTTC.

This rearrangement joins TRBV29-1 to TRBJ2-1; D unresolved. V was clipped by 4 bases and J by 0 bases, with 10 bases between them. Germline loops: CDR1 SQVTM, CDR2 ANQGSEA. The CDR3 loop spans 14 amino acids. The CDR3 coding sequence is TGCAGCGTTGGCGGCAGTCACTCCTACAATGAGCAGTTCTTC. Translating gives CSVGGSHSYNEQFF.

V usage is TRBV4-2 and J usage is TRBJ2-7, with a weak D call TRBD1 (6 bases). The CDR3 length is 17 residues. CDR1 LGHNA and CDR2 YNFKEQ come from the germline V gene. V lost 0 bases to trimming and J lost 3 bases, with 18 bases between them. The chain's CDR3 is CASSQERAGDGNYEQYF. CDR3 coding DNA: TGTGCCAGCAGCCAAGAGAGGGCAGGGGATGGAAACTACGAGCAGTACTTC.

The CDR3 nucleotides read TGTGCCACCAGCAGAGTTTCCGGGACCCAAGAGACCCAGTACTTC. This sequence encodes CATSRVSGTQETQYF. V gene TRBV15 combines with J gene TRBJ2-5; either TRBD1 or TRBD2 may supply D (5 bases each). Trimming took 1 base from V and 1 from J, leaving 10 bases between them. The CDR3 length is 15 residues. Germline V gene data show CDR1 as LNHNV and CDR2 as YYDKDF (reference sequence).

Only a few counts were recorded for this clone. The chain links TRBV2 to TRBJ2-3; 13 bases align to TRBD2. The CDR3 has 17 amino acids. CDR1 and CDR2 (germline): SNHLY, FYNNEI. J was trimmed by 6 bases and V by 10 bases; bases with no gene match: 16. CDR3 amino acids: CAIGDTSGRALLDTQYF. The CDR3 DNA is TGTGCCATCGGAGACACTAGCGGGAGGGCCCTACTTGATACGCAGTATTTT.

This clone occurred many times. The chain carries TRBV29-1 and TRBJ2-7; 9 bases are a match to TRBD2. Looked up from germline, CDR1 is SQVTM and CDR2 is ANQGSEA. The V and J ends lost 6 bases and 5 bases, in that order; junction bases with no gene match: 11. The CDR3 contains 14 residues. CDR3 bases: TGCAGCGTGCCGACTAGCGGCTCTCGGGACGAGCAGTACTTC. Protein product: CSVPTSGSRDEQYF.

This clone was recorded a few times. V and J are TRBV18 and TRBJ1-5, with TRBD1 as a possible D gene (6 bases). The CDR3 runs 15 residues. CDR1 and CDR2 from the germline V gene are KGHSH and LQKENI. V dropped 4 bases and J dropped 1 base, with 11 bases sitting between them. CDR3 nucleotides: TGTGCCAGCTCACGCGAACAGGGAAGCAATCAGCCCCAGCATTTT. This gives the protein CASSREQGSNQPQHF.

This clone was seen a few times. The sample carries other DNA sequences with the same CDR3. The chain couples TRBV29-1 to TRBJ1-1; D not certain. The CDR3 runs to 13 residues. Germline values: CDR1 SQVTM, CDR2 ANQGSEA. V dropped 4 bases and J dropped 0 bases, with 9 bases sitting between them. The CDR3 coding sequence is TGCAGCGTTGGTGAGGGTGTGAACACTGAAGCTTTCTTT. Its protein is CSVGEGVNTEAFF.

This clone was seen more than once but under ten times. The CDR3, as DNA: TGTGCCAGCAGCCCCAATAGCGGGAGACCCTACGAGCAGTACTTC. Translated: CASSPNSGRPYEQYF. The gene calls are TRBV7-2 and TRBJ2-7; 9 positions match TRBD2. The length of the CDR3 is 15 residues. The ends lost 5 bases at V and 2 bases at J; junction bases unmatched: 7. The V gene's germline CDR1 is SGHTA and CDR2 FQGNSA.

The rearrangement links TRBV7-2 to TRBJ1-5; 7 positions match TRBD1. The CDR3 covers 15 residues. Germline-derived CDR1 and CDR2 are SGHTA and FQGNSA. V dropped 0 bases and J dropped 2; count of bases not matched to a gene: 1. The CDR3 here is CASSLADRGNQPQHF. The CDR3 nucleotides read TGTGCCAGCAGCTTAGCCGACAGGGGCAATCAGCCCCAGCATTTT.

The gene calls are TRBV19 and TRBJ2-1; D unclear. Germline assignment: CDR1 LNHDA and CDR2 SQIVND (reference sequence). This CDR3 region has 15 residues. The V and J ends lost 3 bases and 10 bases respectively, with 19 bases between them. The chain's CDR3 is CASSIPRAARGEQFF. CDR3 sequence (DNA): TGTGCCAGTAGTATCCCCCGGGCCGCCAGAGGAGAGCAGTTCTTC.

As DNA, the CDR3 is TGTGCCAGCAGCCGGACAGGGAGAAACTCACCCCTCCACTTT. Translation: CASSRTGRNSPLHF. V usage is TRBV7-2 and J usage is TRBJ1-6; 8 nucleotides agree with TRBD1. There are 14 residues in the CDR3. Germline values: CDR1 SGHTA, CDR2 FQGNSA. V was clipped by 5 bases and J by 10 bases; unmatched bases: 7.

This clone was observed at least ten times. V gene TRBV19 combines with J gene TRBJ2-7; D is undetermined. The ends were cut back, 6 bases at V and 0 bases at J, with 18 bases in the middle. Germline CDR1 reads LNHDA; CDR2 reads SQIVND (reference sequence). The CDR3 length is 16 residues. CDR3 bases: TGTGCCAGTAGGCCTTCCCCCACAGCGAGCTCCTACGAGCAGTACTTC. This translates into CASRPSPTASSYEQYF.

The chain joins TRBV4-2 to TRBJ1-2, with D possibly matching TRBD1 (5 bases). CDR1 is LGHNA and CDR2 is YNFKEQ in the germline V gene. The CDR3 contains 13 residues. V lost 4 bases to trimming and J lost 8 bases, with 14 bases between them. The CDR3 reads CASSPRWGEGYTF. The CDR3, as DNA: TGTGCCAGCAGCCCAAGATGGGGGGAAGGCTACACCTTC.

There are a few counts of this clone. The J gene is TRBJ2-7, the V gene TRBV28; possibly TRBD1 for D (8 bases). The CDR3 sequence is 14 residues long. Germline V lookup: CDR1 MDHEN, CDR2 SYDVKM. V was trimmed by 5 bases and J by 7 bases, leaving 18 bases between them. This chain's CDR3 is CASSTGGVPREQYF. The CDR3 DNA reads TGTGCCAGCAGTACAGGGGGGGTCCCTAGGGAGCAGTACTTC.

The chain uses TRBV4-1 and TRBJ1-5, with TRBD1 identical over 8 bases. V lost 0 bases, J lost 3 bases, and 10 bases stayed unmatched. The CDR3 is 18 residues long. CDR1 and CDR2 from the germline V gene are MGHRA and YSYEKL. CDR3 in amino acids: CASSQDYFATGVNQPQHF. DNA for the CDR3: TGCGCCAGCAGCCAAGATTATTTCGCGACAGGGGTCAATCAGCCCCAGCATTTT.

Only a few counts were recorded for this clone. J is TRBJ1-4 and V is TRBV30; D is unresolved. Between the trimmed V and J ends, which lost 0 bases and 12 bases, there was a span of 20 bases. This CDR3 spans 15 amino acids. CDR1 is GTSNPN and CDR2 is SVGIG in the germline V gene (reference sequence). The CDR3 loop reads CAWSVPPGTDHQLFF. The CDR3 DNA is TGTGCCTGGAGTGTACCCCCCGGCACCGACCATCAACTGTTTTTT.

The CDR3 region has the DNA TGTGCCAGCAGTTACCCGGGGGGATACAATGAGCAGTTCTTC. This translates into CASSYPGGYNEQFF. The chain has TRBV6-5 and TRBJ2-1, with TRBD2 matching 7 bases. The germline V gene has CDR1 MNHEY and CDR2 SVGAGI. The CDR3 runs 14 residues. With V trimmed by 2 bases and J by 4 bases, 2 bases remained unmatched.

The CDR3 here is CAWGPGTANYGYTF. The CDR3 DNA sequence: TGTGCCTGGGGGCCTGGGACAGCTAACTATGGCTACACCTTC. This chain joins TRBV30 and TRBJ1-2; 7 nucleotides align to TRBD1. V lost 5 bases, J lost 0 bases, and 6 bases stayed unmatched. CDR3 length equals 14 residues. Germline values: CDR1 GTSNPN, CDR2 SVGIG (reference sequence).